The source of this T cell receptor (beta chain) is a study of shared clonotypes between healthy human individuals (dated by TCRdb to about 2020). Notes on the research overall: The cohort comprised a couple of women and a few men aged 18 to 49 years. Per donor, three plates each were used for CD4 naive and CD4 memory, two for CD8 naive, and one for CD8 memory. To estimate repertoire size and how much clonotype sharing occurs between individuals, the study deeply sequenced the blood TCR repertoires of roughly 5 healthy adults. To increase sequencing depth and limit assay-specific biases, TCR repertoire library preparation and sequencing were carried out by different laboratories using diverse techniques. Each donor's leukapheresis produced roughly between roughly 0.85 and 9 billion PBMCs.

Broad study findings and their caveats: Larger estimated clonotype richness was generally found for naive subsets than for memory subsets. Pairwise subsampling indicated that sequencing depth was expected to affect the degree of clonotype sharing among donors. Because the study included only a small number of donors, the genetic and exposure-history diversity represented was limited. About 5% of naive CD4, 3.5% of naive CD8, about 2.4% of memory CD4, and approximately 0.39% of memory CD8 clonotypes were shared across a few donors. Higher generation probabilities were observed for clonotypes shared by all four sorted-subset donors than for non-shared clonotypes. Only blood was sampled, and tissue TCR repertoires likely differ from those in blood. Even with the large sequencing depth, rarefaction of the sorted-subset datasets indicated that sequencing was incomplete.

Notes on this clone: Its specific antigen is unknown. Base qualities are not provided; no much larger clone lies one nucleotide away.

Healthy HIV-negative adults with no recently reported acute infections or vaccinations were included as donors. All donors were Caucasian adults living in Nashville, Tennessee, USA. CD8 memory samples were composed of magnetically selected CD45RO+ cells combined with CCR7-negative CD45RA+ effector memory (TemRA) cells. Blood was obtained by leukapheresis, after which PBMCs were separated by Ficoll-Histopaque density gradient centrifugation and cryopreserved in liquid nitrogen vapor phase. Analytical flow cytometry was used to check the purity and quantity of every magnetically sorted T cell population. Genomic DNA was isolated from every sorted fraction and measured by UV absorbance on a Nanodrop 2000c. Using the deep immunoSEQ assay, TCR CDR3 regions were amplified from genomic DNA by multiplex PCR. Genomic DNA extracted from each cell subset was distributed evenly over all wells of several immunoSEQ 96-well plates, and each plate served as one replicate. For sorted subsets, each replicate PCR was loaded with 200 ng genomic DNA, equivalent to some 27,000 T cell genomes. The purified libraries were quantified using a Qubit 3.0 fluorometer, sized with a Bioanalyzer 2100, and then quantified again using the KAPA Library Quantification kit. Every immunoSEQ 96-well plate was sequenced on a separate single-read 150-cycle Illumina NextSeq 550 flow cell. In the authors' own workflow: Because the immunoSEQ output included only junctional sequences and no quality scores, the filtering could not be the same as the filtering used for full-length reads. To assign V/J genes and CDR3, sequences were annotated using PyIR, a Python wrapper for IgBLAST v1.9, with IMGT germline references. Any read was removed if the V/J assignment was weak (E-value above 1e-6), the CDR3 was missing, or the read contained stop codons, out-of-frame junctions, or ambiguous translated residues. A V3J clonotype was defined by an identical inferred V gene, J gene, and CDR3 amino acid sequence. To compute the percentage overlap between repertoires, the number of shared unique clonotypes was divided by the size of the smaller repertoire. Three approaches were used to assess repertoire richness: RTK rarefaction, the Chao1 estimator, and Recon v2.1 estimates of unobserved clonotypes. OLGA was used to compute generation probabilities for all TCRbeta clonotypes that the gDNA method yielded from a handful of donors. TCRdb stores this immuneACCESS table with in-frame sequences only. Part of the clones is absent; in the studies checked, under half of the shortfall reflects unresolved V genes, and no reason is known for the rest. V, J and clone size are those of that table, while D and trimming were read from the DNA. Here the sample has approximately 95,000 clones; under 80% occur a single time. The leading ten clones occupy more than 40% of the sample.

The sample was memory CD8+ T cells sorted from blood. Per the publication, the cell subset or site label means: CD45RO+ cells pooled with CCR7-negative TemRA cells. The receptor's source is a young man in good health.

The DNA sequence follows: TGTGCCAGCATAGAGGTAGCGGGGACCTACAATGAGCAGTTCTTC. Protein translation: CASIEVAGTYNEQFF. This receptor chain uses TRBV6-1 and TRBJ2-1; 8 central nucleotides agree with TRBD2. V loses 7 bases at its end and J loses 2 bases; junction bases beyond the gene matches: 7. The CDR3 sequence holds 15 residues, the cysteine and phenylalanine included. Of the read, only the CDR3 DNA is kept; its 45 bases are in frame from base 1. CDR1 and CDR2 (MNHNS, SASEGT) derive from the germline V gene.